The source of this TCR beta chain is a study of T cell responses to AZD1222 COVID-19 vaccine. Study-level points and caveats: Recipients of AZD1222 seropositive at baseline numbered only 5 or 6.

Method: immunoSEQ multiplex PCR; TCRdb's copy keeps in-frame clones and lacks some. The sample has more than 95,000 clones; about 90% are singletons. Germline-derived CDR1 and CDR2 are SNHLY and FYNNEI. CDR3 length: 13 residues. The V gene lost 9 bases and the J gene lost 2 bases, with 13 bases spanning the gap. The sample holds a few counts of this clone. Its antigen is unknown. The V and J genes are TRBV2 and TRBJ1-1; D gene ambiguous. The sequences come from peripheral blood, collected on day 0 of AZD1222 vaccination. The receptor's source is an adult in good health. The CDR3 reads CASNRGGNTEAFF. For the CDR3, the DNA is TGTGCCAGTAACCGGGGAGGAAACACTGAAGCTTTCTTT.